This TCR beta chain was found in a study of CD8 T cells in ankylosing spondylitis. The study's findings and limits: According to the report, clones linked to the disease were significantly enriched in matched synovial fluid samples taken from ankylosing spondylitis patients. A TCR beta motif of 8 or 9 highly homologous variants appeared characteristic of ankylosing spondylitis blood. Before this, some motif variants had been reported in reactive arthritis synovial fluid and blood. As for the disease-linked clones, they showed a CD8+ phenotype and occurred at relatively low frequencies in peripheral blood.

Library preparation for TCR beta used quantitative 5'-RACE with molecular barcodes. TCRdb analysed the 5' RACE reads with MiXCR anew, one entry per CDR3 protein. The table lists some 400,000 distinct CDR3 sequences, about 22% of them singletons. Germline V gene lookup returns CDR1 SGHAT and CDR2 FQNNGV. The CDR3 loop spans 14 amino acids. V shed 7 bases and J shed 3 bases, with 12 bases lying between them. As concerns this clonotype: Antigen: not known.

The genes are TRBV11-2 and TRBJ2-2; no clear D. The clonotype comes from a male donor with ankylosing spondylitis. The source material was blood, either unsorted or a sorted T cell fraction (not recorded which). The CDR3, as DNA: TGTGCCAGCATTCGTGGGATCGACACCGGGGAGCTGTTTTTT. Amino acid sequence: CASIRGIDTGELFF.